This T cell receptor beta chain appears in the sequencing data of a study of blood T cell repertoires in COVID-19. On the study more broadly: Some COVID-19 samples were acute and others convalescent; all came from the United States, Italy and Spain.

Methods used by the authors: From reference gene primer amplification, estimates of nucleated cell counts were derived. Here immunoSEQ multiplex PCR was the method, and the copy in TCRdb shows in-frame clones only, minus some. The V and J calls and clone size come from that table; D and trimming were worked out from the DNA. Among some 58,000 clones listed, roughly 84% were seen once. The V and J ends lost 1 base and 0 bases, in that order; junction bases with no gene match: 10. CDR1 KGHSH and CDR2 LQKENI come from the germline V gene. The CDR3 has 21 residues. The specimen was peripheral blood. The sequence was obtained from a man aged 50-60 years with active COVID-19. The rearrangement links TRBV18 to TRBJ2-6; TRBD2 aligns across 12 bases. The DNA of the CDR3 is TGTGCCAGCTCACCACGGTTACCTAGCGGGAGGGCTGGCTCTGGGGCCAACGTCCTGACTTTC. Its protein product is CASSPRLPSGRAGSGANVLTF.